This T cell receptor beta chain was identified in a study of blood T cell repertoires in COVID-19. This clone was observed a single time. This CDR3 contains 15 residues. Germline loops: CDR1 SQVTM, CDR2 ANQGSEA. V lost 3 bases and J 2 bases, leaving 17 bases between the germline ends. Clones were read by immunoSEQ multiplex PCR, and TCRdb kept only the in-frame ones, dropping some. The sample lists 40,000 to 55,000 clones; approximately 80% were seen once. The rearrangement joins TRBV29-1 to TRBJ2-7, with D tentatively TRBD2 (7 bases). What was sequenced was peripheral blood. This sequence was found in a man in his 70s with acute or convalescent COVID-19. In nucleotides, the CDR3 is TGCAGCGTTGACATTTTCGGGGGGCCTACCTACGAGCAGTACTTC. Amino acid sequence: CSVDIFGGPTYEQYF.